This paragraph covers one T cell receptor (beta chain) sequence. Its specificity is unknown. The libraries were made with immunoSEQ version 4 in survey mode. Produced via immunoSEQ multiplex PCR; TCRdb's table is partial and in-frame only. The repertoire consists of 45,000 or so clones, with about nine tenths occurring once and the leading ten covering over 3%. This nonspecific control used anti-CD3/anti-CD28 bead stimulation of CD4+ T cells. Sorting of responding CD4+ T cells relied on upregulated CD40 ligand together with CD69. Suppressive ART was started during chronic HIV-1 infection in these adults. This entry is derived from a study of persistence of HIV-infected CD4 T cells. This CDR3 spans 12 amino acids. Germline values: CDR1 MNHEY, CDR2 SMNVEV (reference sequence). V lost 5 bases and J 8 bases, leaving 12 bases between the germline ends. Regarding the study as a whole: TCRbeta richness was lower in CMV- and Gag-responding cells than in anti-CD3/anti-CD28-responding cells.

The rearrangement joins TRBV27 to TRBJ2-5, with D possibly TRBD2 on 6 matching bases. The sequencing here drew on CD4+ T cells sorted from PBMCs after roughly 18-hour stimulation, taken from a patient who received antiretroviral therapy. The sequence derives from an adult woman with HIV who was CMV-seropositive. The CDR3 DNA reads TGTGCCAGCAGTACCGGGACTGCAACCCAGTACTTC. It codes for CASSTGTATQYF.